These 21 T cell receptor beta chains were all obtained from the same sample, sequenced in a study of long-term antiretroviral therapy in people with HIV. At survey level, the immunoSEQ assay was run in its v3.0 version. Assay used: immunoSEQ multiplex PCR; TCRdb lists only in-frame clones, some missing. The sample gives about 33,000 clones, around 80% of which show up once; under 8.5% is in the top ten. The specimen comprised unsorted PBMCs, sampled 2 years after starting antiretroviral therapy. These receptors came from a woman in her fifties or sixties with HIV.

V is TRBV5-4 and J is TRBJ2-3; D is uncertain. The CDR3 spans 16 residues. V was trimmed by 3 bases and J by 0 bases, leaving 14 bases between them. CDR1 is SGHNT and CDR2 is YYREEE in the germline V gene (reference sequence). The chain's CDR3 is CASSYAVSSSTDTQYF. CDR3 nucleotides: TGTGCCAGCAGCTACGCTGTGTCCTCTAGCACAGATACGCAGTATTTT.

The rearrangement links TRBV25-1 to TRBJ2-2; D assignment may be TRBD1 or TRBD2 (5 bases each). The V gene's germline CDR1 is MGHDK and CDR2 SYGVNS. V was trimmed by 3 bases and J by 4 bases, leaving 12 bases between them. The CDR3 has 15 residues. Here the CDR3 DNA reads TGTGCCAGCAGTGATCCCCAGGGACCCACCGGGGAGCTGTTTTTT. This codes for CASSDPQGPTGELFF. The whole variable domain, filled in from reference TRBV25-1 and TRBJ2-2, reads EADIYQTPRYLVIGTGKKITLECSQTMGHDKMYWYQQDPGMELHLIHYSYGVNSTEKGDLSSESTVSRIRTEHFPLTLESARPSHTSQYLCASSDPQGPTGELFFGEGSRLTVL.

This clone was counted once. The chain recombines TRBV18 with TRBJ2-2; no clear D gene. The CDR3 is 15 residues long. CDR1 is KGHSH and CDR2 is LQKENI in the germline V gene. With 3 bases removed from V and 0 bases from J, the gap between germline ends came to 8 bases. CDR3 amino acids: CASSPRLTNTGELFF. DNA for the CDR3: TGTGCCAGCTCACCCAGGCTGACGAACACCGGGGAGCTGTTTTTT. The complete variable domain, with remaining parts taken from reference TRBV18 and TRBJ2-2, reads NAGVMQNPRHLVRRRGQEARLRCSPMKGHSHVYWYRQLPEEGLKFMVYLQKENIIDESGMPKERFSAEFPKEGPSILRIQQVVRGDSAAYFCASSPRLTNTGELFFGEGSRLTVL.

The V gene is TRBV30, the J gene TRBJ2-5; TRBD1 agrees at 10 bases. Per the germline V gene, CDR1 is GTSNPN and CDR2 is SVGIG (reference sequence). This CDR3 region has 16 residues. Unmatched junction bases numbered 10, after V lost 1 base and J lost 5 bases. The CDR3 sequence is CAWSASGTGVRETQYF. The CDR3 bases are TGTGCCTGGAGTGCATCAGGGACAGGGGTTAGGGAGACCCAGTACTTC. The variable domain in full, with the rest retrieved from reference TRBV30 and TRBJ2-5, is SQTIHQWPATLVQPVGSPLSLECTVEGTSNPNLYWYRQAAGRGLQLLFYSVGIGQISSEVPQNLSASRPQDRQFILSSKKLLLSDSGFYLCAWSASGTGVRETQYFGPGTRLLVL.

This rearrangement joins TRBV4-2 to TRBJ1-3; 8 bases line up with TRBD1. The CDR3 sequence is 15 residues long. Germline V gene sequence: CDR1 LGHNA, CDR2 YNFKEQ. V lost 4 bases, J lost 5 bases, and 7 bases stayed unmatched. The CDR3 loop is CASSPPGTGRNTIYF. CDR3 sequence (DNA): TGTGCCAGCAGCCCCCCAGGGACAGGTCGAAACACCATATATTTT.

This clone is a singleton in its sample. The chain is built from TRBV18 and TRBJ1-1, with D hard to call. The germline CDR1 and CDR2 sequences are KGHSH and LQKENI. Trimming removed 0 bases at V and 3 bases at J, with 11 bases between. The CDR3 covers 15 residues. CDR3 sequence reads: CASSPPNARDTEAFF. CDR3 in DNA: TGTGCCAGCTCACCACCAAACGCCCGGGACACTGAAGCTTTCTTT.

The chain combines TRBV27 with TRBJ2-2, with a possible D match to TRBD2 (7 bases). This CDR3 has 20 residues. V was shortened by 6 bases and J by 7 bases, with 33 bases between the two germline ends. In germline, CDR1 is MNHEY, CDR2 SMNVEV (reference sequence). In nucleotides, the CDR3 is TGTGCCAGCAGCTCTGAGCCCAGTACTGGCGGGGGCCAGCTGAACGGGGAGCTGTTTTTT. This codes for CASSSEPSTGGGQLNGELFF.

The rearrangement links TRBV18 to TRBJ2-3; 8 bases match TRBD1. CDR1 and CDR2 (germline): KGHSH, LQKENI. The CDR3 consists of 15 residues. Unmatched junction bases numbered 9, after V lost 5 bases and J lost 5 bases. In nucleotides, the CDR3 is TGTGCCAGCTCATCTTCCGGGACAGGAATAGATACGCAGTATTTT. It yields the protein CASSSSGTGIDTQYF.

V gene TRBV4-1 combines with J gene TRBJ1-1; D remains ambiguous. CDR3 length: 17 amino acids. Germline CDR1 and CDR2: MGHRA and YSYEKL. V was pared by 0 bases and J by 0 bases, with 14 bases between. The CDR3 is CASSQDPPTPVNTEAFF. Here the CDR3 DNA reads TGCGCCAGCAGCCAAGACCCCCCGACACCAGTGAACACTGAAGCTTTCTTT.

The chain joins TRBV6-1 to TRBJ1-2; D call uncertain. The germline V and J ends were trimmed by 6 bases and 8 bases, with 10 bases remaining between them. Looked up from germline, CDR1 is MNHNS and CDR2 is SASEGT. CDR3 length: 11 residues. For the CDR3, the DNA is TGTGCCAGCAGCGAAACATGCGGCTACACCTTC. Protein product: CASSETCGYTF.

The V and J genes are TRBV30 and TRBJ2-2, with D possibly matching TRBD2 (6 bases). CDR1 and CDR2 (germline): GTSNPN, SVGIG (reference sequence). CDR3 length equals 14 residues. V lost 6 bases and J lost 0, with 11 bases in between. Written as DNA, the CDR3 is TGTGCCTGCCAGGACTACACGAACACCGGGGAGCTGTTTTTT. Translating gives CACQDYTNTGELFF.

Here the CDR3 reads CSVGSGTYNEQFF. DNA for the CDR3: TGCAGCGTTGGTAGCGGGACCTACAATGAGCAGTTCTTC. V usage is TRBV29-1 and J usage is TRBJ2-1; TRBD2 agrees at 8 bases. The CDR3 sequence is 13 residues long. Germline-derived CDR1 and CDR2 are SQVTM and ANQGSEA. Trimming at V came to 4 bases and at J to 2 bases, leaving 1 base not matched to a gene.

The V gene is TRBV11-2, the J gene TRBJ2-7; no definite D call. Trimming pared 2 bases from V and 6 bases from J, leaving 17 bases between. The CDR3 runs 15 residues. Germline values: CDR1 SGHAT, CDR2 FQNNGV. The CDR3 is CASSLLSSGTGEQYF. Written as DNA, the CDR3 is TGTGCCAGCAGCTTATTGAGCTCGGGTACCGGCGAGCAGTACTTC. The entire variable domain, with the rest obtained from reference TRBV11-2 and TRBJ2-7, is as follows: EAGVAQSPRYKIIEKRQSVAFWCNPISGHATLYWYQQILGQGPKLLIQFQNNGVVDDSQLPKDRFSAERLKGVDSTLKIQPAKLEDSAVYLCASSLLSSGTGEQYFGPGTRLTVT.

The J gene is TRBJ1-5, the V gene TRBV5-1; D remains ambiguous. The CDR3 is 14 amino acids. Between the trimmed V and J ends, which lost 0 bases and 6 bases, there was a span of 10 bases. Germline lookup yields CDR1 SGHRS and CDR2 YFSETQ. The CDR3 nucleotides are TGCGCCAGCAGCTTGGATGGGAAGGGTCAGCCCCAGCATTTT. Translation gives CASSLDGKGQPQHF.

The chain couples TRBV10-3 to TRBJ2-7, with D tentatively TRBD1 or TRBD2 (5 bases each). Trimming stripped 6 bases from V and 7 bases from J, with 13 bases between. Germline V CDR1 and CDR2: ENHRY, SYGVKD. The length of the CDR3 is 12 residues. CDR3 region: CAISRDGGEQYV. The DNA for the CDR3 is TGTGCCATCAGCAGGGACGGCGGGGAGCAGTACGTC.

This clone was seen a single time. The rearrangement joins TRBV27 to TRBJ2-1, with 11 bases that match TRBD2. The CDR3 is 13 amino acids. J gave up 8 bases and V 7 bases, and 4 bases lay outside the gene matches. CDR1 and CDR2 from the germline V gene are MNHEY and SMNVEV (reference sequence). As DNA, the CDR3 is TGTGCCAGCAAACTAGCGGGGGACTATGAGCAGTTCTTC. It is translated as CASKLAGDYEQFF.

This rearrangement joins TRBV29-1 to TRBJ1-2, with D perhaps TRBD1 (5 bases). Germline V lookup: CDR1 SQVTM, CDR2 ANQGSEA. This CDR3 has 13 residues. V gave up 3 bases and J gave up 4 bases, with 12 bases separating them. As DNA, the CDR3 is TGCAGCGTTGACACTCAGGGCCGCTATGGCTACACCTTC. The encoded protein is CSVDTQGRYGYTF.

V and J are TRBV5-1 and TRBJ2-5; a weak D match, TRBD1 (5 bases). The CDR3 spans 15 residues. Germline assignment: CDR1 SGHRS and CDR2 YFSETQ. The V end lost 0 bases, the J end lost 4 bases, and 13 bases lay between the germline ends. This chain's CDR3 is CASSLALLGPETQYF. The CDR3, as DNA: TGCGCCAGCAGCTTGGCCCTATTGGGGCCAGAGACCCAGTACTTC.

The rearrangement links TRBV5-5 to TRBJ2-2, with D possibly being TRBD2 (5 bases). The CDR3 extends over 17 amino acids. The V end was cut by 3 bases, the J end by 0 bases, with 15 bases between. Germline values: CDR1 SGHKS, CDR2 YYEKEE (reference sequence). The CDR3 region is CASSSPRGTTNTGELFF. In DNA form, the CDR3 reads TGTGCCAGCAGCTCTCCACGGGGAACTACGAACACCGGGGAGCTGTTTTTT. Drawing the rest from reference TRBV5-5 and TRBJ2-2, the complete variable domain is DAGVTQSPTHLIKTRGQQVTLRCSPISGHKSVSWYQQVLGQGPQFIFQYYEKEERGRGNFPDRFSARQFPNYSSELNVNALLLGDSALYLCASSSPRGTTNTGELFFGEGSRLTVL.

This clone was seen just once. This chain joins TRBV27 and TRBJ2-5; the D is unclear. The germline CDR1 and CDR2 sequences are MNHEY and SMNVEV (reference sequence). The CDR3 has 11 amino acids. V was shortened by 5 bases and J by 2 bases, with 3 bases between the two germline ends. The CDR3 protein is CASSPQETQYF. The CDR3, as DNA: TGTGCCAGCAGTCCTCAAGAGACCCAGTACTTC.

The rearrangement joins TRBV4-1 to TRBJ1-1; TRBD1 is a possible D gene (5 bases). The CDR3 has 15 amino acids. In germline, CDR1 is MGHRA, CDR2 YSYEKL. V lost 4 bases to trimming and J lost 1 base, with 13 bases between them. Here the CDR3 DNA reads TGCGCCAGCAGCCCCCCTGCTAGGGGGAACACTGAAGCTTTCTTT. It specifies CASSPPARGNTEAFF.